These 2 T cell receptor beta chains share one sample of origin, sequenced in a study of Graves' ophthalmopathy and Graves' hyperthyroidism. As the template, RNA transcripts were used to amplify TCR beta CDR3 regions. In the first round, RT-PCR was carried out with HTBI primers, and a multiplex PCR formed the second round. TCRdb called the multiplex PCR reads again in MiXCR, with one record for every CDR3 protein. The table has under 350,000 distinct CDR3 sequences, roughly 17% seen once. Sequenced input: peripheral blood. The receptor source for this set is an adult man with Graves' ophthalmopathy.

This clonotype was counted between two and nine times. The chain links TRBV7-3 to TRBJ2-5; 8 nucleotides align to TRBD1. J lost 5 bases, V lost 5 bases, and 10 bases had no gene match. Germline V CDR1 and CDR2: SGHTA, FQGTGA. The CDR3 extends over 15 amino acids. For the CDR3, the DNA is TGTGCCAGCAGCCAGGGACAGGCGGCAAGGGAGACCCAGTACTTC. This sequence encodes CASSQGQAARETQYF.

As regards this clonotype: This sequence may be a read error, since a much larger clone differs from it by one base. The CDR3 DNA reads as TGTGCCAACAGTGAATATAGCCAAAAGAACACTGAAGCTTTCTTT. It specifies CANSEYSQKNTEAFF. V and J are TRBV25-1 and TRBJ1-1; D unclear. Per the germline V gene, CDR1 is MGHDK and CDR2 is SYGVNS. The CDR3 length is 15 residues.